One sample yielded the 12 T cell receptor beta chains listed below, sequenced in a study of cytomegalovirus exposure and HLA in healthy donors. PCR involved 60 Vbeta and 13 Jbeta primers. The assay was immunoSEQ multiplex PCR, and TCRdb's table has in-frame clones only and misses some. In total, the table holds 200,000 or so clones. What was sequenced was PBMCs. The receptor source for this set is a boy between 10 and 17 years old in good health and CMV-seronegative.

The chain combines TRBV6-5 with TRBJ2-3; 12 nucleotides align to TRBD2. V gave up 4 bases and J gave up 2 bases; unmatched junction bases: 4. The CDR3 is made up of 16 amino acids. Germline V gene data show CDR1 as MNHEY and CDR2 as SVGAGI. Here the CDR3 reads CASSSRTSGDTDTQYF. CDR3 bases: TGTGCCAGCAGTTCCCGGACTAGCGGGGACACAGATACGCAGTATTTT.

The chain has TRBV5-4 and TRBJ1-2, with 10 nucleotides matching TRBD1. Germline lookup yields CDR1 SGHNT and CDR2 YYREEE (reference sequence). The junction had 4 bases not matched to a gene; V was cut back by 4 bases and J by 4 bases. This CDR3 comprises 14 residues. The DNA of the CDR3 is TGTGCCAGCAGCCAGGACAGGGGGACCTATGGCTACACCTTC. This codes for CASSQDRGTYGYTF. Full variable domain (missing parts from reference TRBV5-4 and TRBJ1-2): ETGVTQSPTHLIKTRGQQVTLRCSSQSGHNTVSWYQQALGQGPQFIFQYYREEENGRGNFPPRFSGLQFPNYSSELNVNALELDDSALYLCASSQDRGTYGYTFGSGTRLTVV.

V and J are TRBV11-3 and TRBJ2-1, with 8 bases fitting TRBD2. The V gene end was trimmed by 3 bases and the J gene end by 6 bases; junction bases not matched to a gene: 7. Germline CDR1 reads SGHNT; CDR2 reads YENEEA. This CDR3 is built from 15 residues. CDR3 sequence: CASSFSLAGPNEQFF. The DNA for the CDR3 is TGTGCCAGCAGCTTTAGCCTAGCGGGCCCCAATGAGCAGTTCTTC.

This chain connects TRBV19 to TRBJ2-1, with 13 bases matching TRBD2. Germline V gene data show CDR1 as LNHDA and CDR2 as SQIVND (reference sequence). The CDR3 has 15 residues. V shed 8 bases and J 9 bases; nucleotides not matched to a gene: 10. The CDR3 DNA follows: TGTGCCAGTGAGCTCACTAGCGGGGGGGCCGGTGAGCAGTTCTTC. The encoded protein is CASELTSGGAGEQFF.

The chain employs TRBV5-1 and TRBJ2-5; the match to TRBD2 covers 8 bases. Germline loops: CDR1 SGHRS, CDR2 YFSETQ. CDR3 size: 15 residues. V gave up 0 bases and J gave up 0 bases; unmatched junction bases: 1. CDR3 bases: TGCGCCAGCAGCTTGGGGACTAGCAACCAAGAGACCCAGTACTTC. This translates into CASSLGTSNQETQYF.

V and J are TRBV4-3 and TRBJ2-2; 7 bases are a match to TRBD1. V dropped 1 base and J dropped 7; count of bases not matched to a gene: 9. CDR1 and CDR2 (germline): LGHNA, YSLEER. The CDR3 runs 16 residues. CDR3 nucleotide sequence: TGCGCCAGCAGCCAAGGACAGGGAATGAGTGGCGGGGAGCTGTTTTTT. Amino acid sequence: CASSQGQGMSGGELFF.

The chain uses TRBV10-3 and TRBJ1-5; the D gene is possibly TRBD1 (5 bases). Germline-derived CDR1 and CDR2 are ENHRY and SYGVKD. V lost 4 bases, J lost 4 bases, and 11 bases lay in between. The CDR3 is made up of 14 amino acids. Here the CDR3 DNA reads TGTGCCATCAGTGCTTCGGGGGGAAATCAGCCCCAGCATTTT. As protein: CAISASGGNQPQHF.

The J gene is TRBJ1-4, the V gene TRBV7-2; 7 positions agree with TRBD1. The CDR3 sequence is 14 residues long. CDR1 is SGHTA and CDR2 is FQGNSA in the germline V gene. V gave up 7 bases and J gave up 8 bases; unmatched junction bases: 10. CDR3: CASTQTGNNEKLFF. CDR3 bases: TGTGCCAGCACCCAGACAGGGAATAACGAAAAACTGTTTTTT.

The chain links TRBV25-1 to TRBJ2-7; weak D call: TRBD2 (5 bases). V was pared by 6 bases and J by 2 bases, with 11 bases between. This CDR3 spans 13 amino acids. Germline-derived CDR1 and CDR2 are MGHDK and SYGVNS. The DNA for the CDR3 is TGTGCCAGCAGGGACGGGATGACCTACGAGCAGTACTTC. Translated, it gives CASRDGMTYEQYF.

The CDR3 protein is CASSPLAAAEAFF. CDR3 nucleotides: TGTGCCAGCTCACCGCTCGCGGCCGCTGAAGCTTTCTTT. The chain couples TRBV18 to TRBJ1-1, with D uncertain. The ends were cut back, 3 bases at V and 6 bases at J, with 11 bases in the middle. Germline lookup yields CDR1 KGHSH and CDR2 LQKENI. The CDR3 has 13 residues.

Here the CDR3 reads CASSQGQLRRGYEQYF. The CDR3 nucleotides read TGTGCCAGCAGCCAAGGTCAACTCCGCAGGGGGTACGAGCAGTACTTC. The V gene is TRBV14, the J gene TRBJ2-7, with 7 bases fitting TRBD1. Unmatched junction bases numbered 10, after V lost 1 base and J lost 4 bases. Germline CDR1 SGHDN, CDR2 FVKESK. The CDR3 runs 16 residues.

This rearrangement joins TRBV15 to TRBJ1-1; D is perhaps TRBD1 (5 bases). This CDR3 is 12 amino acids long. Germline CDR1 reads LNHNV; CDR2 reads YYDKDF (reference sequence). V was cut by 3 bases and J by 8 bases, with 10 bases left in between. The CDR3 DNA is TGTGCCACCAGCAGCCAGGGCTGGGAAGCTTTCTTT. Amino acids: CATSSQGWEAFF.